Below, 25 T cell receptor beta chains from the same sample are listed, as sequenced in a study of shared clonotypes between healthy human individuals. The repertoire was sequenced with immunoSEQ multiplex PCR; TCRdb's copy has only in-frame clones and lacks some. Here the sample spans about 2.1 million clones, around 93% being singletons. CD45RO-negative CD8 cells positively selected for CCR7 made up the naive population, which excluded terminally differentiated effector memory CD45RA+ cells. The sample comprised naive CD8+ T cells from PBMCs. The receptors stem from a man younger than 30 in good health. Some clones in this sample may be carry-over from other donors' samples.

The gene calls are TRBV28 and TRBJ1-5; 7 positions agree with TRBD1. V gave up 6 bases and J gave up 7 bases; unmatched junction bases: 6. Germline assignment: CDR1 MDHEN and CDR2 SYDVKM. The length of the CDR3 is 13 residues. This chain's CDR3 is CASRNRGGQPQHF. The CDR3 nucleotides are TGTGCCAGCAGAAACAGGGGAGGCCAGCCCCAGCATTTT. Combining the CDR3 with reference TRBV28 and TRBJ1-5 gives the whole variable domain DVKVTQSSRYLVKRTGEKVFLECVQDMDHENMFWYRQDPGLGLRLIYFSYDVKMKEKGDIPEGYSVSREKKERFSLILESASTNQTSMYLCASRNRGGQPQHFGDGTRLSIL.

The chain uses TRBV5-1 and TRBJ2-1; no definite D call. CDR3 length: 14 residues. Germline V gene data show CDR1 as SGHRS and CDR2 as YFSETQ. V was clipped by 0 bases and J by 2 bases, with 6 bases between them. CDR3 loop: CASSLGTAYNEQFF. The CDR3 DNA is TGCGCCAGCAGCTTGGGGACCGCCTACAATGAGCAGTTCTTC.

V usage is TRBV19 and J usage is TRBJ2-7, with 12 bases identical to TRBD2. CDR3 size: 15 residues. Germline-derived CDR1 and CDR2 are LNHDA and SQIVND (reference sequence). V lost 3 bases, J lost 6 bases, and 6 bases stayed unmatched. The CDR3 bases are TGTGCCAGTAGTATCCTAGCGGGAGGGCCGCGCGAGCAGTACTTC. Translated, it gives CASSILAGGPREQYF.

Regarding this clone: The sample holds other DNA sequences that translate to the same CDR3. The chain links TRBV7-9 to TRBJ2-5; possible D gene TRBD2, 7 bases. The germline V gene has CDR1 SEHNR and CDR2 FQNEAQ (reference sequence). The CDR3 is 12 amino acids. Deletions cut 11 bases from V and 5 bases from J, with 15 bases between. The DNA of the CDR3 is TGTGCCTCCGGCGGGGGCGCGGAGACCCAGTACTTC. Translating it yields CASGGGAETQYF.

This clone was counted once. This chain connects TRBV10-2 to TRBJ1-1, with D unclear. V was trimmed by 3 bases and J by 1 base, leaving 6 bases between them. This CDR3 is 13 amino acids long. Germline V CDR1 and CDR2: WSHSY, SAAADI. In DNA, the CDR3 is TGCGCCAGCAGTGACAGACCGAACACTGAAGCTTTCTTT. Protein: CASSDRPNTEAFF.

The CDR3: CAISESGTSGTHEQYF. Here the CDR3 DNA reads TGTGCCATCAGTGAGTCTGGGACTAGCGGGACTCACGAGCAGTACTTC. The rearrangement uses TRBV10-3 and TRBJ2-7, with TRBD2 matching 13 bases. Germline loops: CDR1 ENHRY, CDR2 SYGVKD. Trimming cost V 0 bases and J 5 bases; bases outside gene matches: 4. The CDR3 is 16 residues long.

This sequence joins TRBV28 and TRBJ2-7; TRBD2 matches 8 bases. Germline CDR1 and CDR2: MDHEN and SYDVKM. The J segment lost 4 bases and the V segment lost 7 bases, leaving 9 bases of the junction unmatched. The CDR3 sequence is 14 residues long. The CDR3 loop is CASTPVAGPYEQYF. The DNA of the CDR3 is TGTGCCAGCACCCCTGTAGCGGGACCTTACGAGCAGTACTTC.

This clone was counted a single time. The chain uses TRBV11-2 and TRBJ2-1, with unresolved D. The CDR3 sequence is 15 residues long. The V gene lost 1 base and the J gene lost 8 bases, with 15 bases spanning the gap. The V gene's germline CDR1 is SGHAT and CDR2 FQNNGV. The CDR3 DNA follows: TGTGCCAGCAGCTTAGGTGAAACTCTGGGCGATGAGCAGTTCTTC. Translated, it gives CASSLGETLGDEQFF.

The gene calls are TRBV27 and TRBJ2-1; D unresolved. V lost 2 bases, J lost 8 bases, and 19 bases lay in between. From germline, CDR1 is MNHEY and CDR2 SMNVEV (reference sequence). The CDR3 totals 16 residues. The CDR3 region has the DNA TGTGCCAGCAGTTTACGGATAGGTATTGCTACGGATGAGCAGTTCTTC. The encoded protein is CASSLRIGIATDEQFF.

J is TRBJ1-5 and V is TRBV28; D may be TRBD1 (5 bases). The ends were cut back, 5 bases at V and 1 base at J, with 12 bases in the middle. Per germline, CDR1 MDHEN and CDR2 SYDVKM. The CDR3 sequence is 15 residues long. CDR3 DNA sequence: TGTGCCAGCAGTGGCCGGACAACGAGCAATCAGCCCCAGCATTTT. This sequence encodes CASSGRTTSNQPQHF.

This clone was seen once. The V and J genes are TRBV27 and TRBJ2-2; 9 nucleotides match TRBD1. This CDR3 has 17 amino acids. The germline gives CDR1 MNHEY, CDR2 SMNVEV (reference sequence). V was clipped by 6 bases and J by 3 bases; unmatched bases: 11. CDR3 region: CASSQPSGTGYTGELFF. The CDR3, as DNA: TGTGCCAGCAGCCAGCCTAGTGGGACAGGGTACACCGGGGAGCTGTTTTTT.

The chain combines TRBV27 with TRBJ2-2, with a tentative D call TRBD1 (6 bases). The V gene's germline CDR1 is MNHEY and CDR2 SMNVEV (reference sequence). V gave up 3 bases and J gave up 6 bases, with 14 bases separating them. The CDR3 length is 15 residues. For the CDR3, the DNA is TGTGCCAGCAGTTTTGCGCAGGGGAGAGCCGGGGAGCTGTTTTTT. Protein: CASSFAQGRAGELFF.

The gene calls are TRBV4-1 and TRBJ2-1; 8 bases agree with TRBD1. The V segment lost 5 bases and the J segment 7 bases; nucleotides outside the gene matches: 10. The CDR3 runs to 15 residues. Germline CDR1 MGHRA, CDR2 YSYEKL. CDR3 region: CASSDRDRRWNEQFF. The CDR3 DNA sequence: TGCGCCAGCAGCGACCGGGACAGGAGGTGGAATGAGCAGTTCTTC.

The chain joins TRBV11-2 to TRBJ2-1; D unresolved. Trimming pared 5 bases from V and 5 bases from J, leaving 7 bases between. This CDR3 spans 12 amino acids. Looked up from germline, CDR1 is SGHAT and CDR2 is FQNNGV. CDR3 DNA sequence: TGTGCCAGCAGCCCCTGGGACAATGAGCAGTTCTTC. This translates into CASSPWDNEQFF. Together with reference TRBV11-2 and TRBJ2-1, the CDR3 gives the full variable domain: EAGVAQSPRYKIIEKRQSVAFWCNPISGHATLYWYQQILGQGPKLLIQFQNNGVVDDSQLPKDRFSAERLKGVDSTLKIQPAKLEDSAVYLCASSPWDNEQFFGPGTRLTVL.

The chain couples TRBV28 to TRBJ1-1; the D is unclear. CDR1 is MDHEN and CDR2 is SYDVKM in the germline V gene. The V end lost 7 bases, the J end lost 4 bases, and 13 bases lay between the germline ends. The CDR3 is 13 residues long. CDR3 residues: CASTSDMSTEAFF. The CDR3 DNA follows: TGTGCCAGCACCAGTGATATGTCCACTGAAGCTTTCTTT.

The chain has TRBV7-3 and TRBJ2-2, with 11 bases lining up with TRBD2. Germline trimming cut 5 bases from V and 5 bases from J; bases unmatched to any gene: 10. This CDR3 spans 17 amino acids. In germline, CDR1 is SGHTA, CDR2 FQGTGA. The CDR3 coding sequence is TGTGCCAGCAGCCCCGGGACTAGCGGAGCGCTAACCGGGGAGCTGTTTTTT. Its translation is CASSPGTSGALTGELFF.

The chain joins TRBV30 to TRBJ1-6; a weak D match, TRBD1 (5 bases). Trimming removed 3 bases at V and 9 bases at J, with 18 bases between. This CDR3 has 15 amino acids. Germline CDR1 GTSNPN, CDR2 SVGIG (reference sequence). The CDR3 bases are TGTGCCTGGAGCGAAATCGGGCCCGGGGGTTCACCCCTCCACTTT. Its translation is CAWSEIGPGGSPLHF.

The J gene is TRBJ2-5, the V gene TRBV27, with 9 positions matching TRBD2. This CDR3 is built from 15 residues. V shed 2 bases and J 4 bases; nucleotides not matched to a gene: 5. Germline assignment: CDR1 MNHEY and CDR2 SMNVEV (reference sequence). CDR3 region: CASSLAGGERETQYF. The CDR3 bases are TGTGCCAGCAGTTTAGCGGGAGGGGAAAGAGAGACCCAGTACTTC.

The genes are TRBV9 and TRBJ2-7, with 10 bases matching TRBD2. The CDR3 sequence is 17 residues long. Looked up from germline, CDR1 is SGDLS and CDR2 is YYNGEE. Trimming took 3 bases from V and 2 from J; bases not matched to a gene: 11. Here the CDR3 DNA reads TGTGCCAGCAGCGACGGCCCCGGGAGCGGGAGGGCCTACGAGCAGTACTTC. Translated: CASSDGPGSGRAYEQYF.

The chain combines TRBV19 with TRBJ2-3; 14 bases are a match to TRBD2. The CDR3 loop spans 20 amino acids. V was clipped by 4 bases and J by 1 base; unmatched bases: 13. CDR1 LNHDA and CDR2 SQIVND come from the germline V gene (reference sequence). Here the CDR3 DNA reads TGTGCCAGTAGTACACAAGGGACTAGCGGGAGAAGAATTGGCACAGATACGCAGTATTTT. It codes for CASSTQGTSGRRIGTDTQYF.

The chain is built from TRBV7-3 and TRBJ2-1; D unclear. V was clipped by 5 bases and J by 0 bases, with 11 bases between them. Germline V CDR1 and CDR2: SGHTA, FQGTGA. The CDR3 contains 15 residues. The CDR3 reads CASSRLTSSYNEQFF. CDR3 coding DNA: TGTGCCAGCAGCCGCCTCACGAGCTCCTACAATGAGCAGTTCTTC. Looking up the rest from reference TRBV7-3 and TRBJ2-1 gives the full variable domain: GAGVSQTPSNKVTEKGKYVELRCDPISGHTALYWYRQSLGQGPEFLIYFQGTGAADDSGLPNDRFFAVRPEGSVSTLKIQRTERGDSAVYLCASSRLTSSYNEQFFGPGTRLTVL.

V is TRBV7-9 and J is TRBJ1-1; D is undetermined. The CDR3 is made up of 17 amino acids. CDR1 is SEHNR, CDR2 FQNEAQ, per germline (reference sequence). The germline V and J ends were trimmed by 1 base and 4 bases, with 19 bases remaining between them. The CDR3 reads CASSLGAGVVGSTEAFF. CDR3 DNA sequence: TGTGCCAGCAGCTTAGGGGCGGGCGTAGTGGGGAGCACTGAAGCTTTCTTT.

The CDR3: CASSSMRGLTDTQYF. The DNA of the CDR3 is TGTGCCAGCAGCTCAATGAGGGGGCTCACAGATACGCAGTATTTT. The chain recombines TRBV7-3 with TRBJ2-3; 7 bases fit TRBD1. The junction had 6 bases not matched to a gene; V was cut back by 4 bases and J by 2 bases. From germline, CDR1 is SGHTA and CDR2 FQGTGA. This CDR3 is built from 15 residues.

The chain links TRBV2 to TRBJ2-5, with 10 positions matching TRBD2. The V and J ends lost 11 bases and 5 bases, in that order; junction bases with no gene match: 8. Germline V gene sequence: CDR1 SNHLY, CDR2 FYNNEI. The CDR3 has 13 residues. DNA for the CDR3: TGTGCCGCGTTAGCGGGAGGTTGGGAGACCCAGTACTTC. Its translation is CAALAGGWETQYF.

The chain is built from TRBV5-6 and TRBJ2-1; 7 bases are shared with TRBD1. Per germline, CDR1 SGHDT and CDR2 YYEEEE. CDR3 length: 16 residues. The V gene end was trimmed by 4 bases and the J gene end by 1 base; junction bases not matched to a gene: 8. The CDR3 nucleotides are TGTGCCAGCAGCCTACGGGACAGCACATCCTACAATGAGCAGTTCTTC. It encodes CASSLRDSTSYNEQFF.